The 6 T cell receptor beta chains in this list originate from one sample, sequenced in a study of identical twins. TCRdb reanalysed the 5' RACE reads using MiXCR and keeps one entry per CDR3 protein. The data contain 500,000 to 600,000 distinct CDR3 sequences, less than 25% of them singletons. These data were likewise used in another study, on T cells expressing NK-cell markers.

Sequenced material: CD4+ T cells sorted from blood. Receptors were obtained from a woman between 18 and 30 years old in good health.

The genes are TRBV20-1 and TRBJ2-3, with TRBD2 matching 9 bases. The germline V gene encodes CDR1 DFQATT and CDR2 SNEGSKA (reference sequence). V lost 1 base to trimming and J lost 2 bases; unmatched junction nucleotides: 7. This CDR3 spans 16 amino acids. The CDR3 loop reads CSARVPSGAITDTQYF. The CDR3 DNA follows: TGCAGTGCTAGAGTTCCTAGCGGGGCCATCACAGATACGCAGTATTTT.

The chain carries TRBV27 and TRBJ1-6; possibly TRBD1 for D (6 bases). The CDR3 runs 15 residues. The ends were cut back, 3 bases at V and 3 bases at J, with 9 bases in the middle. Germline V gene lookup returns CDR1 MNHEY and CDR2 SMNVEV (reference sequence). CDR3 in DNA: TGTGCCAGCAGTTTCGGGACAAACTATAATTCACCCCTCCACTTT. Encoded protein: CASSFGTNYNSPLHF.

The chain has TRBV18 and TRBJ2-3; tentatively, D is TRBD1 or TRBD2 (5 bases each). Per the germline V gene, CDR1 is KGHSH and CDR2 is LQKENI. This CDR3 spans 15 amino acids. V lost 0 bases and J 8 bases, leaving 15 bases between the germline ends. CDR3 DNA: TGTGCCAGCTCACCACCGGACGGGGCCGCATCTACGCAGTATTTT. It encodes CASSPPDGAASTQYF.

This clonotype occurred a few times. This clone may be a read error of a much larger clone one base away. The V and J genes are TRBV6-5 and TRBJ1-2; possible D gene TRBD1, 5 bases. Germline lookup yields CDR1 MNHEY and CDR2 SVGAGI. The length of the CDR3 is 13 residues. The germline V and J ends were trimmed by 2 bases and 2 bases, with 6 bases remaining between them. This CDR3 is CASSYNRNYGYTF. DNA for the CDR3: TGTGCCAGCAGTTACAACAGGAACTATGGCTACACCTTC.

The chain uses TRBV4-3 and TRBJ1-6, with D uncertain. V was pared by 0 bases and J by 10 bases, with 13 bases between. Germline CDR1 LGHNA, CDR2 YSLEER. The CDR3 has 15 amino acids. CDR3 DNA sequence: TGCGCCAGCAGCCAAGAACCTTCCCCGAACTCACCCCTCCACTTT. Translated: CASSQEPSPNSPLHF.

The J gene is TRBJ2-7, the V gene TRBV11-2; a possible D gene is TRBD1 (6 bases). The CDR3 is 15 amino acids. Looked up from germline, CDR1 is SGHAT and CDR2 is FQNNGV. V was pared by 2 bases and J by 2 bases, with 13 bases between. CDR3 loop: CASSLSDSPTYEQYF. The CDR3 coding sequence is TGTGCCAGCAGCTTATCGGACAGCCCCACCTACGAGCAGTACTTC.